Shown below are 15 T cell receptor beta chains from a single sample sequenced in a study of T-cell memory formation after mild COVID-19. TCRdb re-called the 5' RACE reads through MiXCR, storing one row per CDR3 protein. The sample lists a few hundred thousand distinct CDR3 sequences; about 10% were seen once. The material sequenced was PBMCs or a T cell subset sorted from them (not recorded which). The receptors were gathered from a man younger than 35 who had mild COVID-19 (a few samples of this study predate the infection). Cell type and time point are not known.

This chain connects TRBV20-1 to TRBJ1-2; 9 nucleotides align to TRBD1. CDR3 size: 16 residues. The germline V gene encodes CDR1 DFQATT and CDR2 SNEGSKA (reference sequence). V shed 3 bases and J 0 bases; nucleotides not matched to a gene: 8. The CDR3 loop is CSASPLRQGANYGYTF. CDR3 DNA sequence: TGCAGTGCTAGCCCCTTAAGACAGGGGGCTAACTATGGCTACACCTTC.

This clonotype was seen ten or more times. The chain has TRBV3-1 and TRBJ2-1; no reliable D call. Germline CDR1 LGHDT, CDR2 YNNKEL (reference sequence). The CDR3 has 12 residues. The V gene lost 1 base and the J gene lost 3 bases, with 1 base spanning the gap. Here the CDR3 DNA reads TGTGCCAGCAGCCAAGGCTACAATGAGCAGTTCTTC. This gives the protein CASSQGYNEQFF.

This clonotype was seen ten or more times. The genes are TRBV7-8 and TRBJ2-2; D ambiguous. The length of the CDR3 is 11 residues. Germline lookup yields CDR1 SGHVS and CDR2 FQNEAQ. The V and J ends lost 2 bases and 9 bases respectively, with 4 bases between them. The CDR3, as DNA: TGTGCCAGCAGCTTACTCCGGGAGCTGTTTTTT. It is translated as CASSLLRELFF.

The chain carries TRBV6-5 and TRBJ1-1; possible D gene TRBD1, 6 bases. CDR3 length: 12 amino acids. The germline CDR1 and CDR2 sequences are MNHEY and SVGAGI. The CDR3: CTRGDKDTEAFF. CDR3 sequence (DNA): TGTACACGCGGGGACAAGGACACTGAAGCTTTCTTT.

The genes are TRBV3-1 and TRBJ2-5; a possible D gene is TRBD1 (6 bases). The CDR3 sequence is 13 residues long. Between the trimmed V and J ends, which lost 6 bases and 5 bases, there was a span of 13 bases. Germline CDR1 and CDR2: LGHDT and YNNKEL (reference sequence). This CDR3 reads CASRRRGMETQYF. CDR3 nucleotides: TGTGCCAGCAGGCGAAGGGGGATGGAGACCCAGTACTTC.

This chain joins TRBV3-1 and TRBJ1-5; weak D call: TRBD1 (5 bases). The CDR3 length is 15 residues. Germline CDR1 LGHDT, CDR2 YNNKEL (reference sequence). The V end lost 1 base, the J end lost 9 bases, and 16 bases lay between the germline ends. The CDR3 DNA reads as TGTGCCAGCAGCCAAGGTGGGGAGGGGCCGGGGCCCCAGCATTTT. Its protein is CASSQGGEGPGPQHF.

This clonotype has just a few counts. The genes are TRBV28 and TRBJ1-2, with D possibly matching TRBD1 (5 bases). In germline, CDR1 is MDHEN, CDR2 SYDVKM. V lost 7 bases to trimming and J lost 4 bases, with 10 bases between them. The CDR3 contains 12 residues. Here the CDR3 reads CASNQGTYGYTF. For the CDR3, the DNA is TGTGCCAGCAATCAGGGCACCTATGGCTACACCTTC.

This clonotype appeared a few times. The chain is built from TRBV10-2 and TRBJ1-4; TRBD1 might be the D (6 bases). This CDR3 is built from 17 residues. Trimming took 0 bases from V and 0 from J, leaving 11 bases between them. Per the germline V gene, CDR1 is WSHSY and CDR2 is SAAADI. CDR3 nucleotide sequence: TGCGCCAGCAGTGAGTCTTCAGGGGCTGCAACTAATGAAAAACTGTTTTTT. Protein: CASSESSGAATNEKLFF.

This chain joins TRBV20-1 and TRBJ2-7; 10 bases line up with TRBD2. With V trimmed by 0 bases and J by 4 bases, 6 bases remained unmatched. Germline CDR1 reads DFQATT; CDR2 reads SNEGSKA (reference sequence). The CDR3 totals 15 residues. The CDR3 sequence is CSARDPSGRGYEQYF. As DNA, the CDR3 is TGCAGTGCTAGAGACCCCAGCGGGAGGGGTTACGAGCAGTACTTC.

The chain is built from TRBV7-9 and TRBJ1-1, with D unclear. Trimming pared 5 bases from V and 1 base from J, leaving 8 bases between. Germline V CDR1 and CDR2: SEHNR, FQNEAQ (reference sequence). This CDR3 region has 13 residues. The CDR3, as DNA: TGTGCCAGCAGCGGCAGTTGGAACACTGAAGCTTTCTTT. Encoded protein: CASSGSWNTEAFF. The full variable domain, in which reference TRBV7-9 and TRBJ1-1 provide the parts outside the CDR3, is DTGVSQNPRHKITKRGQNVTFRCDPISEHNRLYWYRQTLGQGPEFLTYFQNEAQLEKSRLLSDRFSAERPKGSFSTLEIQRTEQGDSAMYLCASSGSWNTEAFFGQGTRLTVV.

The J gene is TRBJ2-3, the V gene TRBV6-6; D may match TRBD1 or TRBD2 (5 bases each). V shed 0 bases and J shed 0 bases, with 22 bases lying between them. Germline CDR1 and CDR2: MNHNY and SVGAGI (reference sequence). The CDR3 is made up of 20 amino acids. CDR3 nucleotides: TGTGCCAGCAGTTACTCGAGTGAGCCCCGGGGCCTCCGAAGCACAGATACGCAGTATTTT. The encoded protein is CASSYSSEPRGLRSTDTQYF.

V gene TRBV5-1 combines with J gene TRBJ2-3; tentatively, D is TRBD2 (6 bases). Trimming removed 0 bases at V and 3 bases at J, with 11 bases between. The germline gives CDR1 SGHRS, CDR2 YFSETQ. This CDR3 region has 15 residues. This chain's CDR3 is CASSLVTAGTDTQYF. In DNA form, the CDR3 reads TGCGCCAGCAGCTTGGTTACAGCGGGTACAGATACGCAGTATTTT. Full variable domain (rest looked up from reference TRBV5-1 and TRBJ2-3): KAGVTQTPRYLIKTRGQQVTLSCSPISGHRSVSWYQQTPGQGLQFLFEYFSETQRNKGNFPGRFSGRQFSNSRSEMNVSTLELGDSALYLCASSLVTAGTDTQYFGPGTRLTVL.

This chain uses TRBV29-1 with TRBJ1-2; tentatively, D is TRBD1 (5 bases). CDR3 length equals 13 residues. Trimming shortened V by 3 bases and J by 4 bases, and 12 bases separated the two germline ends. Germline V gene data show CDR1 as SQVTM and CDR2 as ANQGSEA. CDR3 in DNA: TGCAGCGTTGATATCGGGGGATTCTATGGCTACACCTTC. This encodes CSVDIGGFYGYTF.

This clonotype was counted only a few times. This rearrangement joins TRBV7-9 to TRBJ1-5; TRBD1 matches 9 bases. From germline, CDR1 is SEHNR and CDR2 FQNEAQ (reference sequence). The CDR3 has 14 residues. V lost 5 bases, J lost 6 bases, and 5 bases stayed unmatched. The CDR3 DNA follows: TGTGCCAGCAGCGCGGACAGGGGATTTCAGCCCCAGCATTTT. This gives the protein CASSADRGFQPQHF. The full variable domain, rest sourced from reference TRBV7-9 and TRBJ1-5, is DTGVSQNPRHKITKRGQNVTFRCDPISEHNRLYWYRQTLGQGPEFLTYFQNEAQLEKSRLLSDRFSAERPKGSFSTLEIQRTEQGDSAMYLCASSADRGFQPQHFGDGTRLSIL.

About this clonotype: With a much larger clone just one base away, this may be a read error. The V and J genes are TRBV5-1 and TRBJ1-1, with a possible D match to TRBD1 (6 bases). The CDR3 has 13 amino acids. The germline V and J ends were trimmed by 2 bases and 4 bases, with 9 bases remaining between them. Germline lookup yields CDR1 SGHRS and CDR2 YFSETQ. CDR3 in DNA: TGCGCCAGCAGCTTTACAGGGACCACTGAAGCTTTCTTT. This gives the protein CASSFTGTTEAFF.